The 8 T cell receptor beta chains in this list originate from one sample, sequenced in a study of vaccination effects on CD4 cells after COVID-19. Sequenced by immunoSEQ multiplex PCR; TCRdb stores in-frame clones only, minus some. In the table there are some 15,000 clones, more than 75% of which are singletons. Sequencing was preceded by expansion of antigen-specific CD4+ T cells with viral peptide pools in the ViraFEST assay. CD4+ T cell isolation took place after about 11 days of culture. Participants each got two BNT162b2 or mRNA-1273 vaccine doses. These receptors' antigens are unknown. The input for sequencing was CD4+ T cells from PBMCs cultured with HCoV-NL63 spike peptides, taken after COVID-19 vaccination. The receptor source for this set is a human donor who received a COVID-19 vaccine.

The chain employs TRBV19 and TRBJ1-2, with D perhaps matching TRBD1 (6 bases). The CDR3 consists of 14 residues. Germline V lookup: CDR1 LNHDA, CDR2 SQIVND (reference sequence). Trimming shortened V by 1 base and J by 6 bases, and 12 bases separated the two germline ends. Here the CDR3 reads CASSIGQGTHGYTF. The DNA for the CDR3 is TGTGCCAGTAGTATAGGCCAGGGGACCCATGGCTACACCTTC.

This clone has more than one count but fewer than ten. The rearrangement links TRBV10-3 to TRBJ1-2, with D perhaps matching TRBD1 (6 bases). The CDR3 has 13 amino acids. V was clipped by 2 bases and J by 3 bases, with 7 bases between them. Germline-derived CDR1 and CDR2 are ENHRY and SYGVKD. DNA for the CDR3: TGTGCCATCAGTGAGGACAGGTACTATGGCTACACCTTC. It translates to CAISEDRYYGYTF.

This sequence joins TRBV9 and TRBJ1-2; D is perhaps TRBD1 (5 bases). Germline-derived CDR1 and CDR2 are SGDLS and YYNGEE. The V and J ends lost 2 bases and 4 bases respectively, with 12 bases between them. There are 14 residues in the CDR3. The CDR3 DNA reads TGTGCCAGCAGCGTTGGGACGGTAGCCTATGGCTACACCTTC. Protein product: CASSVGTVAYGYTF.

The rearrangement joins TRBV11-2 to TRBJ1-2; D ambiguous. V was trimmed by 1 base and J by 0 bases, leaving 9 bases between them. Germline V gene sequence: CDR1 SGHAT, CDR2 FQNNGV. The CDR3 runs 15 residues. This chain's CDR3 is CASSLVSRSNYGYTF. The DNA of the CDR3 is TGTGCCAGCAGCTTAGTTAGCAGATCTAACTATGGCTACACCTTC.

By sample fraction, this clone is large. This chain connects TRBV19 to TRBJ2-2; D possibly corresponds to TRBD1 (7 bases). The CDR3 covers 14 residues. CDR1 LNHDA and CDR2 SQIVND come from the germline V gene (reference sequence). V lost 5 bases to trimming and J lost 13 bases, with 20 bases between them. CDR3 bases: TGTGCCAGTAGTCGGGGCAGGGGGGCGGGATGGCTGTTTTTT. Its protein product is CASSRGRGAGWLFF.

The rearrangement uses TRBV6-5 and TRBJ1-1; 8 bases agree with TRBD1. The germline CDR1 and CDR2 sequences are MNHEY and SVGAGI. The V segment lost 6 bases and the J segment 6 bases; nucleotides outside the gene matches: 3. CDR3 length equals 12 residues. This chain's CDR3 is CASRRQGSEAFF. The CDR3 DNA sequence: TGTGCCAGCAGAAGACAGGGGTCTGAAGCTTTCTTT.

This chain uses TRBV6-2 or TRBV6-3 with TRBJ1-1, with no clear D. This CDR3 is built from 13 residues. Deletions cut 0 bases from V and 2 bases from J, with 4 bases between. Germline-derived CDR1 and CDR2 are MNHEY and SVGEGT. The CDR3 loop reads CASSYSVNTEAFF. The DNA of the CDR3 is TGTGCCAGCAGTTACTCCGTTAACACTGAAGCTTTCTTT.

The CDR3, as DNA: TGTGCCAGCGGGGTGGTGGATCAGCCCCAGCATTTT. Protein sequence: CASGVVDQPQHF. The chain uses TRBV28 and TRBJ1-5; D unresolved. The germline gives CDR1 MDHEN, CDR2 SYDVKM. The CDR3 consists of 12 residues. V was clipped by 8 bases and J by 5 bases, with 10 bases between them.